The source of this T cell receptor beta chain is a study of beta chain features in type 1 diabetes (dated by TCRdb to the late 2010s). Some background on the complete study: Mean age, gender distribution, total cell number and subset yield were not different between patients and healthy donors. Across all samples, approximately 100 million sorted cells were examined, and cell number per subset correlated strongly with RNA yield. In the study, recently diagnosed type 1 diabetes patients and matched healthy donors were compared on the TCRB repertoires of their sorted circulating CD4+ T cell subsets. Naive and central memory subsets were obtained from all 30 or so donors, but regulatory and stem cell-like memory subsets were isolated from only 8 patients and about eight healthy donors.

This clone was observed a few times. What antigen it recognizes has not been identified. No base qualities exist here, and no much larger clone lies one base off it. All of the isolated RNA was reverse transcribed with the High Capacity cDNA Reverse Transcription Kit, so expressed TCRB transcripts were sequenced. Deep immunoSEQ sequencing was applied to naive, central memory and regulatory T cell samples, giving an average of about 3.6 million total reads per sample. Sorted cells were lysed in RLT buffer, and RNA was extracted using DNase-treated RNeasy Micro or Mini kits according to cell number. To prevent cross-contamination, each cell subset was processed individually, whereas patient and healthy donor samples were processed jointly. The immunoSEQ multiplex PCR was used to amplify TCRB sequences from cDNA, generating 87-bp fragments that spanned the CDR3 region. Sequencing of the amplicons was performed on the Illumina HiSeq platform. The source study handled its data this way. Synthetic template baselines were used to correct PCR bias computationally, reads within Hamming distance 2 were collapsed, and singletons that could not be merged were discarded. By aligning reads against IMGT, V, D and J genes, CDR3 length, and insertions or deletions at six rearrangement sites were assigned. Within each subset, clonotype counts were normalized to the number of sorted cells before true diversity and Gini coefficients were calculated with the tcR R package. The overlap coefficient, calculated on TCRB nucleotide sequences, was used to measure repertoire sharing. Held by TCRdb, this immuneACCESS table contains in-frame sequences only and omits some clones. Under half of the omission traces to an unresolved V gene where checked; the cause of the rest is unknown. V, J and clone size were drawn from that table, and D and trimming were deduced from the DNA. This sample is represented by around 200,000 clones; roughly an eighth of them were singletons. The leading ten clones occupy less than 0.7% of the sample.

V was cut back by 8 bases and J by 8 bases, leaving a gap of 21 bases between them. CDR1 and CDR2, per the germline V gene, are MGHRA and YSYEKL. The CDR3 numbers 15 residues from cysteine through phenylalanine. Left in the record is the CDR3 DNA by itself, 45 bases read in frame from the first base. Each donor gave one peripheral blood draw, averaging approximately 110 mL, which was collected into heparinised tubes. Using a panel that included CD45RO, CCR7, CD25, CD127, CD95 and CD27, naive, central memory, regulatory and stem cell-like memory CD4+ T cells were sorted on a BD FACSAria II. A purity above 98% was achieved for all sorted populations. PBMCs were separated immediately by Lymphoprep density gradient centrifugation and were stained directly, without being cultured. To minimize batch effects, samples were stained and sorted in pairs, one healthy donor with one patient per experiment. General conclusions and limits of the study: Naive, central memory and regulatory TCRB repertoires appeared to be more similar among patients than among healthy donors. In all four CD4+ subsets, TCRB CDR3 length was moderately but significantly shorter in type 1 diabetes patients. Because small numbers of individuals were included in the HLA sub-analyses, any influence of HLA type on TCRB rearrangement was left unresolved. PCR may preferentially amplify shorter templates, but because patient and control samples were amplified and corrected together, any resulting skew would affect both groups equally. Because cDNA rather than genomic DNA was sequenced, highly expressing activated cells could have been over-represented, although no difference in activation and CD3 levels was found between groups. At VDJ recombination sites, type 1 diabetes patients had fewer insertions and more deleted nucleotides, which implies abnormalities in thymic rearrangement.

The V gene is TRBV4-1 and the J gene is TRBJ1-4; the D gene is perhaps TRBD1, from 6 matching bases. This clonotype was obtained from a woman aged 18-29 years in good health. The material sequenced was central memory CD4+ T cells from blood. The CDR3 here reads CASYGGRRGPEKLFF. The sequence in DNA is TGCGCCAGCTACGGGGGGCGACGTGGACCGGAAAAACTGTTTTTT.